The T cell receptor beta chain described here comes from a study of blood T cells in healthy people across ages. Findings of the study overall: Changes seen in expanded clonotypes were possibly confounded by donor CMV status left unknown. Long-lived donors had more naive CD4+ cells and higher diversity than aged donors.

The sample holds many counts of this clonotype. No antigen is known for it. There were healthy Caucasian individuals from Russia, aged about 6 to 100, serving as donors. In germline, CDR1 is SGHTA, CDR2 FQGNSA. CDR3 length: 18 amino acids. Trimming cost V 0 bases and J 1 base, with 18 bases left between them. Alongside a J-beta primer mix, a sample-barcoded 5' primer served in a second PCR lasting roughly 7 to 11 cycles. A tag from a template-switch adaptor with 12 random nucleotides marked each cDNA molecule. Using its own MiXCR run on the 5' RACE reads, TCRdb lists one record per CDR3 protein. The sample has about 830,000 distinct CDR3 sequences; more than 45% are singletons.

The TCR sequence derives from a man in his thirties or forties in good health. Sequencing was carried out using blood. This chain links TRBV7-2 with TRBJ1-2; D unclear. CDR3 sequence: CASSLAGRIRSHNYGYTF. The DNA of the CDR3 is TGTGCCAGCAGCTTAGCCGGCAGGATTAGGTCCCATAACTATGGCTACACCTTC.